This is a list of T cell receptor beta chains from one sample in a study of breast tumors, draining lymph nodes, adjacent tissues. TCRdb recomputed calls from the multiplex PCR reads with MiXCR, one row per CDR3 protein. In the table there are 100,000 to 150,000 distinct CDR3 sequences, around 20% of which are singletons. Sequencing was carried out using axillary lymph node tissue. These receptors were obtained from a female donor with breast cancer. Some clones in this sample may be carry-over from other donors' samples. The CDR3 runs from the conserved cysteine through the conserved F or W. D genes are given only for firm matches. Size is stated as how often the clone was seen (once, few, many) or a class if it is expanded.

TRBV15	TRBJ1-2	many	TRBD1	TGTGCCACCAGCAGAGGGACAGGGTTTGGCTACACCTTC	CATSRGTGFGYTF
TRBV12-3/TRBV12-4	TRBJ2-1	many	TRBD2	TGTGCCAGCAGTTTATTGGCGGGAGGGTTAGATGAGCAGTTCTTC	CASSLLAGGLDEQFF
TRBV20-1	TRBJ1-6	many	TRBD1	TGCAGTGCCCGGGACAGCCAGACCTATAATTCACCCCTCCACTTT	CSARDSQTYNSPLHF
TRBV18	TRBJ2-7	many	.	TGTGCCAGCTCAGGATCTCAGGAGCAGTACTTC	CASSGSQEQYF
TRBV10-3	TRBJ1-6	few	TRBD1	TGTGCCATCAGTGGGGGACAGGGGGATAATTCACCCCTCCACTTT	CAISGGQGDNSPLHF
TRBV4-2	TRBJ2-3	many	TRBD2	TGTGCCAGCAGCCCGGCGAGCTTAGCGGGAGGAGATACGCAGTATTTT	CASSPASLAGGDTQYF
TRBV30	TRBJ2-5	many	.	TGTGCCTGGAATCAGGGGGGAGAGACCCAGTACTTC	CAWNQGGETQYF
TRBV7-9	TRBJ2-3	many	TRBD2	TGTGCCAGCAGCAGACTAGCGGGAGGGCCTGGCACAGATACGCAGTATTTT	CASSRLAGGPGTDTQYF
TRBV19	TRBJ2-5	many	.	TGTGCCAGTAGTATAGAGACGAGTTTCCAAGGGAGGGAGACCCAGTACTTC	CASSIETSFQGRETQYF
TRBV2	TRBJ2-7	many	.	TGTGCCAGCAGTGAGAGGTCGTACGAGCAGTACTTC	CASSERSYEQYF
TRBV29-1	TRBJ1-3	many	.	TGCAGCGTTGATCGAGGAAACACCATATATTTT	CSVDRGNTIYF
TRBV27	TRBJ1-2	many	TRBD1	TGTGCCAGCAAGCCAGGGGGCGCAAGCCCTTCTAGCGGCTACACCTTC	CASKPGGASPSSGYTF
TRBV4-2	TRBJ2-3	few	TRBD2	TGTGCCAGCAGCCAAGATCTTCCTAGCGGGAGATTAACCCTTGGCACAGATACGCAGTATTTT	CASSQDLPSGRLTLGTDTQYF
TRBV9	TRBJ2-1	many	.	TGTGCCAGCAGCGTACAGGGGGGGAGTGAGCAGTTCTTC	CASSVQGGSEQFF
TRBV11-2	TRBJ1-6	many	.	TGTGCCAGCAGCCCCGCAGGGGCTAATTCACCCCTCCACTTT	CASSPAGANSPLHF
TRBV5-6	TRBJ1-6	many	TRBD1	TGTGCCAGCAGCACGGACAGGGGGCTGTCCTATAATTCACCCCTCCACTTT	CASSTDRGLSYNSPLHF
TRBV27	TRBJ1-6	few	.	TGTGCCAGCGGGGGACGTATTAATTCACCCCTCCACTTT	CASGGRINSPLHF
TRBV5-1	TRBJ2-7	many	.	TGCGCCAGCAGCTTGGAGGCAGGGTTCGACGAGCAGTACTTC	CASSLEAGFDEQYF
TRBV6-6	TRBJ2-1	many	.	TGTGCCAGCAGTCGGGGCAATGAGCAGTTCTTC	CASSRGNEQFF
TRBV20-1	TRBJ2-1	many	.	TGCAGTGCTAGGGGCGCTAGCTCCTACAATGAGCAGTTCTTC	CSARGASSYNEQFF
TRBV6-1	TRBJ2-7	many	TRBD2	TGTGCCAGCAGTGAAGCTAGGGCTAGCGGGAGGAAGAAGAACGAGCAGTACTTC	CASSEARASGRKKNEQYF
TRBV15	TRBJ2-5	many	.	TGTGCCACCAGCATTGAGCTAGCTCAAGAGACCCAGTACTTC	CATSIELAQETQYF
TRBV5-1	TRBJ2-5	many	.	TGCGCCAGCAGCTTGGTTCCGGAAGTTGGTGGGACCCAGTACTTC	CASSLVPEVGGTQYF